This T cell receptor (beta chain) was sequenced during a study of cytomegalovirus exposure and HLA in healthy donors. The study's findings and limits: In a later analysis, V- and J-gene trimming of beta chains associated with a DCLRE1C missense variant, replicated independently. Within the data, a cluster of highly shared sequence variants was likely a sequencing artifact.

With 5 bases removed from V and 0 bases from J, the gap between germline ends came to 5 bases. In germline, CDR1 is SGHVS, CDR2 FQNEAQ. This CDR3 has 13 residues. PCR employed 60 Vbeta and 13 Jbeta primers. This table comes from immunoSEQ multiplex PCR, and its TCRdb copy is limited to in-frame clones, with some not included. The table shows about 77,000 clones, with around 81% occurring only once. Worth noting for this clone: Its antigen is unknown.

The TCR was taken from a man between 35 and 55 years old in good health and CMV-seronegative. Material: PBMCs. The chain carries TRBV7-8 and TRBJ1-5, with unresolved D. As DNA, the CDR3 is TGTGCCAGCAGCCGGTATAGCAATCAGCCCCAGCATTTT. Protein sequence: CASSRYSNQPQHF.